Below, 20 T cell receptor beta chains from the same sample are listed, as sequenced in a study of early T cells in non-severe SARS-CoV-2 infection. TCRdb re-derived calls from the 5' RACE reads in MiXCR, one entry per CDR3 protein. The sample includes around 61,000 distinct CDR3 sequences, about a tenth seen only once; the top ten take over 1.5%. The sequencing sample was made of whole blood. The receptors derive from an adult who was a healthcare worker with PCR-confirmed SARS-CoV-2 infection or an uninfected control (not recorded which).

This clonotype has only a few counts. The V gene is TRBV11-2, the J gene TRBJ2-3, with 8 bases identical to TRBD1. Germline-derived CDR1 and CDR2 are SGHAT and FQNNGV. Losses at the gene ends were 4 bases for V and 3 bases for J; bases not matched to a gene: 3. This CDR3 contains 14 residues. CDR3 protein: CASSSDRATDTQYF. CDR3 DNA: TGTGCCAGCAGCTCGGACAGGGCTACAGATACGCAGTATTTT.

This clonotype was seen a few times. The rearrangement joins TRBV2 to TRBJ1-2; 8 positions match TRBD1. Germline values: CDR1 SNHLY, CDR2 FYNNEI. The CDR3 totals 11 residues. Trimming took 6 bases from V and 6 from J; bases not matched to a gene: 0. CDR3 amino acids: CASRDRDGYTF. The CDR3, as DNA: TGTGCCAGCAGGGACAGGGATGGCTACACCTTC.

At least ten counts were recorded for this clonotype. The CDR3 spells CASSESSGGADTQYF. Here the CDR3 DNA reads TGTGCCAGCAGTGAATCTAGCGGGGGGGCAGATACGCAGTATTTT. The chain employs TRBV6-1 and TRBJ2-3, with 12 bases that match TRBD2. J lost 4 bases, V lost 2 bases, and 1 base had no gene match. In germline, CDR1 is MNHNS, CDR2 SASEGT. CDR3 length: 15 residues.

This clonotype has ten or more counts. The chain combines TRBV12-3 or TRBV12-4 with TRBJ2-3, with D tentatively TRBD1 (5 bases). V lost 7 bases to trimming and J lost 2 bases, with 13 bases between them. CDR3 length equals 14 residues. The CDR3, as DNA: TGTGCCAGCATTATGACAGTCAACACAGATACGCAGTATTTT. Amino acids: CASIMTVNTDTQYF.

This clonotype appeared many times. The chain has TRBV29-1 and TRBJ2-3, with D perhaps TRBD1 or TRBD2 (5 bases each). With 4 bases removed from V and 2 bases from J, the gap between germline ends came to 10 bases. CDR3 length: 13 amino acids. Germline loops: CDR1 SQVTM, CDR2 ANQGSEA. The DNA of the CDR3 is TGCAGCGTTGGAGGGGCAGACACAGATACGCAGTATTTT. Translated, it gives CSVGGADTDTQYF.

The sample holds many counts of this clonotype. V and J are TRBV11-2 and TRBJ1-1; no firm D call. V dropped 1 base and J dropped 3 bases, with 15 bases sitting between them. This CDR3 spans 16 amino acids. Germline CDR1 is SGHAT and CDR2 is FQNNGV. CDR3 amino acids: CASSLAAWTEYTEAFF. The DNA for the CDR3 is TGTGCCAGCAGCTTAGCAGCGTGGACGGAGTACACTGAAGCTTTCTTT.

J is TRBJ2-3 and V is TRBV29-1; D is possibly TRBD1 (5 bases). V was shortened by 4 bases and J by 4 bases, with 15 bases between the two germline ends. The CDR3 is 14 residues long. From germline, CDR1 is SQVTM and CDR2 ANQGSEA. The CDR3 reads CSVGGPPEADTQYF. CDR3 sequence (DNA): TGCAGCGTTGGGGGCCCACCCGAAGCAGATACGCAGTATTTT.

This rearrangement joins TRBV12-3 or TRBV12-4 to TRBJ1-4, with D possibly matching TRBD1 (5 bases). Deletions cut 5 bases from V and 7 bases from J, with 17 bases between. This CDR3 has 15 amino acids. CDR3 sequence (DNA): TGTGCCAGCAGTCCACAACCGGGACTGTCTGAAAAACTGTTTTTT. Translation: CASSPQPGLSEKLFF.

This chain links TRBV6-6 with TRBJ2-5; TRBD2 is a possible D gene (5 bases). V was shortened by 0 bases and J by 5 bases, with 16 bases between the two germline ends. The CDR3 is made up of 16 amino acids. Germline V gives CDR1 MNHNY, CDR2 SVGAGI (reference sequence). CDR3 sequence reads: CASSYSRRAGVETQYF. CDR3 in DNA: TGTGCCAGCAGTTACTCACGGCGGGCTGGCGTCGAGACCCAGTACTTC.

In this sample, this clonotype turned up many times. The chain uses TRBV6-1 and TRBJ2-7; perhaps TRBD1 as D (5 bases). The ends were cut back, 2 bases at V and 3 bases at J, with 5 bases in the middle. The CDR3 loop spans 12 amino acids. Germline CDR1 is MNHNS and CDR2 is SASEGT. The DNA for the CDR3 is TGTGCCAGCAGTGAACAGGGCTACGAGCAGTACTTC. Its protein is CASSEQGYEQYF.

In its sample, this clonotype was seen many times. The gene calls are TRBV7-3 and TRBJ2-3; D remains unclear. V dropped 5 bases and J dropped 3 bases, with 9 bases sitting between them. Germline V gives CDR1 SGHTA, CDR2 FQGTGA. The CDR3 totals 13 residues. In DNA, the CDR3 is TGTGCCAGCAGCGAAGCCCGAACAGATACGCAGTATTTT. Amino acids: CASSEARTDTQYF.

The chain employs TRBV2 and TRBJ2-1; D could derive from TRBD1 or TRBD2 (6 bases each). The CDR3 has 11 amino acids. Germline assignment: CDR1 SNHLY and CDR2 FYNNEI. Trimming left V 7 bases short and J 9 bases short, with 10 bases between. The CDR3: CASKQGGEQFF. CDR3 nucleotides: TGTGCCAGCAAACAGGGAGGTGAGCAGTTCTTC.

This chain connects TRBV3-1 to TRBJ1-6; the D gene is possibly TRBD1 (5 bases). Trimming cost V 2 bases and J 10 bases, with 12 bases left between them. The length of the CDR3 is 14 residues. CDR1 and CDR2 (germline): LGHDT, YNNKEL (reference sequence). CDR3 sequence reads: CASSQTGGESPLHF. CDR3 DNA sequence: TGTGCCAGCAGCCAAACTGGAGGGGAATCACCCCTCCACTTT.

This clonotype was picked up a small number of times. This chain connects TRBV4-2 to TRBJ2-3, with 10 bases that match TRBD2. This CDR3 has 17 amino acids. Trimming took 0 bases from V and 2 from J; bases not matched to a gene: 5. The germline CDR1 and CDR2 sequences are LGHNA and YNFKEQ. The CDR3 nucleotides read TGTGCCAGCAGCCAAGATAGGCTAGCGGGAGACACAGATACGCAGTATTTT. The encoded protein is CASSQDRLAGDTDTQYF.

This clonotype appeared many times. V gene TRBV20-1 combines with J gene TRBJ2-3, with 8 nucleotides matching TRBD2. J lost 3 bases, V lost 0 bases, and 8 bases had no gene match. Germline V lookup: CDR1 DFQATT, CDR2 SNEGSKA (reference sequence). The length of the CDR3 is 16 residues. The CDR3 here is CSARDAGGLRTDTQYF. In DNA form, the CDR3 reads TGCAGTGCTAGAGATGCGGGAGGACTCCGAACAGATACGCAGTATTTT.

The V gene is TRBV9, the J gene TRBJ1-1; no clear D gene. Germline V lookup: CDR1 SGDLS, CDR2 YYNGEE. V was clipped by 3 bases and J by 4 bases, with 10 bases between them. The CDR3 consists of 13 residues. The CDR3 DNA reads TGTGCCAGCAGCGCGCGACCCGGCACTGAAGCTTTCTTT. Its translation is CASSARPGTEAFF. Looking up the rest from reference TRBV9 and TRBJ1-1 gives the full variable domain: DSGVTQTPKHLITATGQRVTLRCSPRSGDLSVYWYQQSLDQGLQFLIQYYNGEERAKGNILERFSAQQFPDLHSELNLSSLELGDSALYFCASSARPGTEAFFGQGTRLTVV.

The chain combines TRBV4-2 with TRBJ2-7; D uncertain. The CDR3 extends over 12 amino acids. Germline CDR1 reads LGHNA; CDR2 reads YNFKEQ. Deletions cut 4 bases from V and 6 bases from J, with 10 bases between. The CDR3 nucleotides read TGTGCCAGCAGCCCGTCAGGTACCGAGCAGTACTTC. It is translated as CASSPSGTEQYF.

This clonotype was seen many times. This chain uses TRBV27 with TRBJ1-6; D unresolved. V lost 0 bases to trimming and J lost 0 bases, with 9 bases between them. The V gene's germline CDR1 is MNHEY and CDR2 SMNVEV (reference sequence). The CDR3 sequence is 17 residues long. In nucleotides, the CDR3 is TGTGCCAGCAGTTTATCGGCCGAGAGCTCCTATAATTCACCCCTCCACTTT. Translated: CASSLSAESSYNSPLHF.

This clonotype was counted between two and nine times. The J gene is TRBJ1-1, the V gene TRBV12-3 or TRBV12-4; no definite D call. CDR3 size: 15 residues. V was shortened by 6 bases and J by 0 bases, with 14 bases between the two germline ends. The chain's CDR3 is CASSSTARLNTEAFF. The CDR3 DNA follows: TGTGCCAGCAGCTCTACGGCCAGGTTGAACACTGAAGCTTTCTTT.

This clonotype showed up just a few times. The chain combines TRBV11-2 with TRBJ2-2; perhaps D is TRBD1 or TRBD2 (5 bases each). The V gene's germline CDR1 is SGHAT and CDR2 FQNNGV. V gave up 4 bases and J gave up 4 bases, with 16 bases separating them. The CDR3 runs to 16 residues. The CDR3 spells CASSSPIRGTTGELFF. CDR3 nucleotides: TGTGCCAGCAGCTCACCCATCCGGGGCACCACCGGGGAGCTGTTTTTT.